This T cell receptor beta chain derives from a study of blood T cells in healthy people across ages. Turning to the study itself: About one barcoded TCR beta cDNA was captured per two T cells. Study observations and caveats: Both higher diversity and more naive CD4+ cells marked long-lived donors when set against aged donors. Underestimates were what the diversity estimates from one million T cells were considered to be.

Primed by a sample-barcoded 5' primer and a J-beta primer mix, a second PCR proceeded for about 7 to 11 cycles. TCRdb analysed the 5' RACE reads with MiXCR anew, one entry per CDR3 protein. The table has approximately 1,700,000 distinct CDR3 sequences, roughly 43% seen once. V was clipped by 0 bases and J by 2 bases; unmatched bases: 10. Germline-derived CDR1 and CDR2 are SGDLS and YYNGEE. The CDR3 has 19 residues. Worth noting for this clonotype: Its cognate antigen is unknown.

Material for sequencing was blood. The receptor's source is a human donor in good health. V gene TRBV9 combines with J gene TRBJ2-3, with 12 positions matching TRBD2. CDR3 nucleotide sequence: TGTGCCAGCAGCGTAGCTCGGCTAGCGGGGGGGAGGCACACAGATACGCAGTATTTT. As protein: CASSVARLAGGRHTDTQYF.